The entry below describes one TCR beta chain. Clones were sequenced by immunoSEQ multiplex PCR, and TCRdb holds only the in-frame ones, with some missing. The sample includes 50,000 to 65,000 clones, about 85% of them seen just once. The sample belongs to a study of blood T cell repertoires in COVID-19. Study at large: Sites in the United States, Italy and Spain provided acute and convalescent COVID-19 samples.

Germline-derived CDR1 and CDR2 are PRHDT and FYEKMQ (reference sequence). CDR3 size: 16 residues. The junction had 9 bases not matched to a gene; V was cut back by 4 bases and J by 2 bases. The chain joins TRBV13 to TRBJ2-3; 7 nucleotides line up with TRBD1. The sequencing sample was made of peripheral blood. The TCR was taken from a man aged 70 or older with acute or convalescent COVID-19. The CDR3 protein is CASSSRQGQITDTQYF. The CDR3 region has the DNA TGTGCCAGCAGCTCTCGACAGGGCCAAATCACAGATACGCAGTATTTT.